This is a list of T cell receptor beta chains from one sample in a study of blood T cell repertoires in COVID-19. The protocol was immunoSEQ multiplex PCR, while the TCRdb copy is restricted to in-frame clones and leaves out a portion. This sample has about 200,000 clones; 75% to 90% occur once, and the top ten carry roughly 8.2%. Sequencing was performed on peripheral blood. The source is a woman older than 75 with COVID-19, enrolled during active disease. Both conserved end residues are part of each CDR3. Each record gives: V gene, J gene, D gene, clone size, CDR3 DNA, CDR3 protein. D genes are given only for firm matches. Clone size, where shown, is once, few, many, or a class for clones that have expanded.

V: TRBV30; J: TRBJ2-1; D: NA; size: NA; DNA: TGTGCCTGGGGCTGGAGGGCAGGCAATGAGCAGTTCTTC; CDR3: CAWGWRAGNEQFF
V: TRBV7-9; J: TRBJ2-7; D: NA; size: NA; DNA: TGTGCCAGCAGCCAACCTAGTACGGGGGCCTACGAGCAGTACTTC; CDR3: CASSQPSTGAYEQYF
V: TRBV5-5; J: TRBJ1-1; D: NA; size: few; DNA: TGTGCCAGCAGCCGTTTGGGCCTTGAAGCTTTCTTT; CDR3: CASSRLGLEAFF
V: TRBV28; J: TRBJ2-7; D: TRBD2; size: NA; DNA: TGTGCCAGCAGTTCTCTAGCGGGAGGTTACTACGAGCAGTACTTC; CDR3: CASSSLAGGYYEQYF
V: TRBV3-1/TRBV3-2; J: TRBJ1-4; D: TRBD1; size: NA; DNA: TGTGCCAGCAGCCGGTCCCGGGACAGGGTGGACGGTGAAAAACTGTTTTTT; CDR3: CASSRSRDRVDGEKLFF
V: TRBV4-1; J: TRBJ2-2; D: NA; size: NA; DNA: TGCGCCAGCAGCCAAGCCCTCATAGGACAACACGGCGGGGAGCTGTTTTTT; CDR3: CASSQALIGQHGGELFF
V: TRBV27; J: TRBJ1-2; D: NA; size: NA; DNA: TGTGCCAGCAGTTCAACAGGGATCGGCTACTATGGCTACACCTTC; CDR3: CASSSTGIGYYGYTF
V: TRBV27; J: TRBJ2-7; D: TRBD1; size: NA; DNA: TGTGCCAGCAGTCGAGACAGGGTCTCCTACGAGCAGTACTTC; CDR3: CASSRDRVSYEQYF
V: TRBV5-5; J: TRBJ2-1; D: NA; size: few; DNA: TGTGCCAGCAGCTTGGTGGCAACCTGGGGCGGTTACAATGAGCAGTTCTTC; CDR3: CASSLVATWGGYNEQFF
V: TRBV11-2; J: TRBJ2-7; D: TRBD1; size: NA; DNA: TGTGCCAGCAGCAAGCGGACAGGGGGCCCCTACGAGCAGTACTTC; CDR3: CASSKRTGGPYEQYF
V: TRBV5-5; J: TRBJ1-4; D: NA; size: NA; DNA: TGTGCCAGCAGCCCGCTCCCGGGGGGTGAAAAACTGTTTTTT; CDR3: CASSPLPGGEKLFF
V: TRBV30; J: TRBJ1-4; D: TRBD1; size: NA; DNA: TGTGCCTGGAGTTCGACAGGGATGGGTGCGGAAAAACTGTTTTTT; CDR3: CAWSSTGMGAEKLFF
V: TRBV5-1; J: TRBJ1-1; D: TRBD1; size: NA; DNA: TGCGCCAGCAGCTTGGAGACAGGGGTTACTGAAGCTTTCTTT; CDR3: CASSLETGVTEAFF
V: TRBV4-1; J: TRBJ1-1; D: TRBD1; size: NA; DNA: TGCGCCAGCAGCTACGGACAGGGGGAGAACACTGAAGCTTTCTTT; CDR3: CASSYGQGENTEAFF
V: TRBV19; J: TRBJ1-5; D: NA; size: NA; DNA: TGTGCCAGTAGTTCTAGCATCAATCAGCCCCAGCATTTT; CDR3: CASSSSINQPQHF
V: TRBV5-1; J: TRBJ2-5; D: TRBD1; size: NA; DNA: TGCGCCAGCACCCCACAGGGGGAACCTCAAGAGACCCAGTACTTC; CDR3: CASTPQGEPQETQYF
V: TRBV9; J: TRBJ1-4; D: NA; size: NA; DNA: TGTGCCAGCAGCGTAGTGGGAGCAACTAATGAAAAACTGTTTTTT; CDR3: CASSVVGATNEKLFF
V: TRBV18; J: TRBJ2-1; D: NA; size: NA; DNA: TGTGCCAGCTCACCCTCACAGAGCTCCTACAATGAGCAGTTCTTC; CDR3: CASSPSQSSYNEQFF
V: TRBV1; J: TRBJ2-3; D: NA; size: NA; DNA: TGCACCAGCAGCCAAGAGGGACTAAACACAGATACGCAGTATTTT; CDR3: CTSSQEGLNTDTQYF
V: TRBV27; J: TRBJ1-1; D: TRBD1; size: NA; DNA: TGTGCCAGCAGCGGACAGGGCGGGGGCACTGAAGCTTTCTTT; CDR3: CASSGQGGGTEAFF
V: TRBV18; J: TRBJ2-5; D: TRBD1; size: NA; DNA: TGTGCCAGCTCACCACGCAGACAGGGCCAAGAGACCCAGTACTTC; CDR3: CASSPRRQGQETQYF
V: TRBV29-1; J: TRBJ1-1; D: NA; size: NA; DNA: TGCAGCGTGGGCCTCGGGGGCACTGAAGCTTTCTTT; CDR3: CSVGLGGTEAFF
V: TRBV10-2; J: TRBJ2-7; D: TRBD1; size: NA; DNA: TGCGCCAGCCAGGACAGGGGACCCTACGAGCAGTACTTC; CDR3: CASQDRGPYEQYF
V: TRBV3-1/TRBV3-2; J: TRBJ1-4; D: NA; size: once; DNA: TGTGCCAGCAGCCGGGGGGGGGATGAAAAACTGTTTTTT; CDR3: CASSRGGDEKLFF
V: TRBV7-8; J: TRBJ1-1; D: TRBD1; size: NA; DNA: TGTGCCAGCAGCTGGTGGACAGGGTCTGAAGCTTTCTTT; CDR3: CASSWWTGSEAFF
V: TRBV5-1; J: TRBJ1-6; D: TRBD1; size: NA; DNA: TGCGCCAGCAGCGGCGAGGGGACAGGGAATAAATACAATTCACCCCTCCACTTT; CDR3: CASSGEGTGNKYNSPLHF
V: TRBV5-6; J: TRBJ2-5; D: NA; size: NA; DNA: TGTGCCAGCAGCTCCAAGCGACTGGGGGCTAGAGGGGAGACCCAGTACTTC; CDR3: CASSSKRLGARGETQYF
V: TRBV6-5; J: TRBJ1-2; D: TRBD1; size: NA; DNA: TGTGCCAGCAGCGTATGGGACAGGGGTATCTATGGCTACACCTTC; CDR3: CASSVWDRGIYGYTF
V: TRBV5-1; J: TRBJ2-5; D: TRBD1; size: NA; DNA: TGCGCCAGCAGCCTAACGGACAGGAAAGAGACCCAGTACTTC; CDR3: CASSLTDRKETQYF
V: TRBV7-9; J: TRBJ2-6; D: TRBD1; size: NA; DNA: TGTGCCAGTTCCCCAGGGGGCAGCTCTGGGGCCAACGTCCTGACTTTC; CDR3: CASSPGGSSGANVLTF
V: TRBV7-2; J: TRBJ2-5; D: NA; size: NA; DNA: TGTGCCAGCAGCCCGGGACTCCTTACAGAGACCCAGTACTTC; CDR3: CASSPGLLTETQYF
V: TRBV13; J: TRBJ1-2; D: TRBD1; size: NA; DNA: TGTGCCAGCAGTTCTACAGGGGCGGTGGGCTACACCTTC; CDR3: CASSSTGAVGYTF
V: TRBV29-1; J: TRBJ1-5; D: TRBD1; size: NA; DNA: TGCAGCGCTAGTAACAGGGGGGATCAGCCCCAGCATTTT; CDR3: CSASNRGDQPQHF
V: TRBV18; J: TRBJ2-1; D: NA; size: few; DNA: TGTGCCAGCTCACCAAGGAGGGATGCACAGTTCTTC; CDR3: CASSPRRDAQFF
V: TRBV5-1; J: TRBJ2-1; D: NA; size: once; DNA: TGCGCCAGCAGCTTAATAGGACAGCGTAATGAGCAGTTCTTC; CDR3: CASSLIGQRNEQFF
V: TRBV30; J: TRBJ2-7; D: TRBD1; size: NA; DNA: TGTGCCTGGAGTGTATCTGGGACAGGGATCTACGAGCAGTACTTC; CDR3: CAWSVSGTGIYEQYF
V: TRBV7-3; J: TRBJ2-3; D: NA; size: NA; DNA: TGTGCCAGCAGCCCCCACCCGACTGGCAGCACAGATACGCAGTATTTT; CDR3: CASSPHPTGSTDTQYF
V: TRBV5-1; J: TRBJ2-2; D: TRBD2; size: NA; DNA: TGCGCCAGCAGCTTTATAAGCGGGGGGCGGACCGGGGAGCTGTTTTTT; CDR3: CASSFISGGRTGELFF
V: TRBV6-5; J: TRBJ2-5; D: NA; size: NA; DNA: TGTGCCAGCAGGGCGCAGGGAATCCAACAGACCCAGTACTTC; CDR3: CASRAQGIQQTQYF
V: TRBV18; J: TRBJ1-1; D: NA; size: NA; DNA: TGTGCCAGCTCACCAACCCTCGGGAGTGGCACTGAAGCTTTCTTT; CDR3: CASSPTLGSGTEAFF
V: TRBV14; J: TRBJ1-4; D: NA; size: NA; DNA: TGTGCCAGCAGTCCGGACAGAGGAGAAAAACTGTTTTTT; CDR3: CASSPDRGEKLFF
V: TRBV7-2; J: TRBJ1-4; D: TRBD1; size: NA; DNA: TGTGCCAGCAGCGTGGGACAGGGGAATGAAAAACTGTTTTTT; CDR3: CASSVGQGNEKLFF
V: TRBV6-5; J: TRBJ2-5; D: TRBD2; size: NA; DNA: TGTGCCAGCAGGTCGTCTAGCGGAGAGACCCAGTACTTC; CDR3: CASRSSSGETQYF
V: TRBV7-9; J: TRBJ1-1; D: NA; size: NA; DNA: TGTGCCAGCAGCTCCCCAGTTGAAGCTTTCTTT; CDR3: CASSSPVEAFF
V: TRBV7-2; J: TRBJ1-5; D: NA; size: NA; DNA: TGTGCCAGCAGCTTAGTAGGAGGGAGGGACAATCAGCCCCAGCATTTT; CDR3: CASSLVGGRDNQPQHF
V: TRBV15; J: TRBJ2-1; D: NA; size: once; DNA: TGTGCCACCAGCAGAGAAAGGAGGAATGAGCAGTTCTTC; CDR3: CATSRERRNEQFF
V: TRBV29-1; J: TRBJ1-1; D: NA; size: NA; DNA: TGCAGCGCTAAGGACCCAGGGACTGAAGCTTTCTTT; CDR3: CSAKDPGTEAFF
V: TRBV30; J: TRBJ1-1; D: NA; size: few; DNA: TGTGCCTGGAGTTCTTCGGGAGGGCAGGTTTTCTTT; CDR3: CAWSSSGGQVFF
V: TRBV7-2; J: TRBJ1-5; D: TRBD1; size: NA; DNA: TGTGCCAGCAGCCTACGACAGGGGGCACAGCCCCAGCATTTT; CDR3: CASSLRQGAQPQHF
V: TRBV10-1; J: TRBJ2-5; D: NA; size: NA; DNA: TGCGCCAGCAGTGAGCTTGCGGGCGGAGAAGAGACCCAGTACTTC; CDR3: CASSELAGGEETQYF
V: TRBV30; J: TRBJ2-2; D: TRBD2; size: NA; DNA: TGTGCCTGGAGACCTAGGACTAGCGGGGGGAACACCGGGGAGCTGTTTTTT; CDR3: CAWRPRTSGGNTGELFF
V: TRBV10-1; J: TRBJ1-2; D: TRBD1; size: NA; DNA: TGCGCCAGCAGTGAGTCCGGGACAGGTGGCTACACCTTC; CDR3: CASSESGTGGYTF
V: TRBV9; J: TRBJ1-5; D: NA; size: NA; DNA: TGTGCCAGCAGTGCGGGGGGCTGGCAGCCCCAGCATTTT; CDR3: CASSAGGWQPQHF
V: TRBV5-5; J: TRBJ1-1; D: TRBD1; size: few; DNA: TGTGCCAGCAGCCTCGGGACAGGTTGGGAAGCTTTCTTT; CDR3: CASSLGTGWEAFF
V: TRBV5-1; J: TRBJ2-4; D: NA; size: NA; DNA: TGCGCCAGCAGGGCTGGACTCGCCTCAACAAACATTCAGTACTTC; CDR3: CASRAGLASTNIQYF
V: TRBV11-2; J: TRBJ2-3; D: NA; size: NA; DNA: TGTGCCAGCAGCTTAGGACTCACAGATACGCAGTATTTT; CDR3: CASSLGLTDTQYF
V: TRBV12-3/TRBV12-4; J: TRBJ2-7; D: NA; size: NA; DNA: TGTGCCAGCTCTCGGCAGGGCGGCGAGCAGTACTTC; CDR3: CASSRQGGEQYF
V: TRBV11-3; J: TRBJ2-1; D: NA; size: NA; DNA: TGTGCCAGCAGCTTACGGCTTTCGGCGGTTGATGAGCAGTTCTTC; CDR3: CASSLRLSAVDEQFF
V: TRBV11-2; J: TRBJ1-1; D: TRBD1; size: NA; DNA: TGTGCCAGCAGCTTAGATGGGGACAGGGGGGCTGAAGCTTTCTTT; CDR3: CASSLDGDRGAEAFF